This T cell receptor beta chain was identified during a study of identical twins. Notes on the study in general: Twin-shared out-of-frame alpha sequences were enriched for low generation probability. Without tracking the same donors, conclusions rested on cross-sectional statistical analysis.

In its sample, this clonotype was seen many times. The antigen is not known. The CDR3 contains 15 residues. Germline V CDR1 and CDR2: PRHDT, FYEKMQ (reference sequence). Trimming took 4 bases from V and 1 from J, leaving 13 bases between them. In TCRdb, the 5' RACE reads were re-called with MiXCR into one record per CDR3 protein. The repertoire has 250,000 to 350,000 distinct CDR3 sequences, 7.5% to 9.5% of them found once; the top ten carry approximately 7%. These sequences were also reported in another study, on yellow fever vaccine responses in identical twins.

The chain couples TRBV13 to TRBJ1-1; D is unresolved. The clonotype was recovered from a woman under 30 in good health. Sequencing was performed on CD8+ T cells sorted from blood. The CDR3 coding sequence is TGTGCCAGCAGCTCACCCTCGCAGAGGAACACTGAAGCTTTCTTT. Protein: CASSSPSQRNTEAFF.